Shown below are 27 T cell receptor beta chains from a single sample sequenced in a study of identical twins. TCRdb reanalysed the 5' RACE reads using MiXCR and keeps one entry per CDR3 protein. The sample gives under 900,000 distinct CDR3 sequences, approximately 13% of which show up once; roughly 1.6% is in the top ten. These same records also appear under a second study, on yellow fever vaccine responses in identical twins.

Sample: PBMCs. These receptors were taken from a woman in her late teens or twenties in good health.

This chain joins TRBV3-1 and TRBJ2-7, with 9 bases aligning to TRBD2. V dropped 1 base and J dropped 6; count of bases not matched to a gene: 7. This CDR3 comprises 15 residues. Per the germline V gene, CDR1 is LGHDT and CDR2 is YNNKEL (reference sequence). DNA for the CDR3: TGTGCCAGCAGCCAAGGCTGGCGGGAGGGAGGCGAGCAGTACTTC. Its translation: CASSQGWREGGEQYF.

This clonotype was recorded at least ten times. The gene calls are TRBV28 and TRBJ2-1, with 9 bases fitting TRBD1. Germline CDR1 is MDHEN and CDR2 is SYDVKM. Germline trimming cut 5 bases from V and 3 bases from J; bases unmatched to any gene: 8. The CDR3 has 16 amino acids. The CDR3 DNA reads TGTGCCAGCAGTGCGATCCCGGACAGGGGCTACAATGAGCAGTTCTTC. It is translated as CASSAIPDRGYNEQFF.

CDR3 residues: CASSSGLGYEQYV. Written as DNA, the CDR3 is TGTGCCAGCAGCTCAGGATTGGGCTACGAGCAGTACGTC. V is TRBV6-2 or TRBV6-3 and J is TRBJ2-7, with unresolved D. The V and J ends lost 6 bases and 3 bases respectively, with 12 bases between them. The CDR3 is 13 residues long. Germline assignment: CDR1 MNHEY and CDR2 SVGEGT.

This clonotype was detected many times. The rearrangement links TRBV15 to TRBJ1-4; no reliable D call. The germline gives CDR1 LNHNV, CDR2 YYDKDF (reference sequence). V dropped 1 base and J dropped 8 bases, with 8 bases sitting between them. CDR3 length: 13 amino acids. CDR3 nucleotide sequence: TGTGCCACCAGCAGAGCCCGAGGAGAAAAACTGTTTTTT. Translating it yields CATSRARGEKLFF.

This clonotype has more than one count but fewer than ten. The CDR3 nucleotides are TGTGCCAGCAGCCAAGGCGGGTGGGGGCACATTCAGTACTTC. Encoded protein: CASSQGGWGHIQYF. The rearrangement uses TRBV3-1 and TRBJ2-4, with a tentative D call TRBD1 (6 bases). V was cut by 1 base and J by 8 bases, with 12 bases left in between. The CDR3 runs 14 residues. Per germline, CDR1 LGHDT and CDR2 YNNKEL (reference sequence).

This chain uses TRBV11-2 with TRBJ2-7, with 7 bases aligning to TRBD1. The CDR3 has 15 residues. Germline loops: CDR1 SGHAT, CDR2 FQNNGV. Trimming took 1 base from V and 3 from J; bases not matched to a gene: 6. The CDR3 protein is CASSLVFGDSYEQYF. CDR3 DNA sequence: TGTGCCAGCAGCTTAGTTTTTGGGGACAGCTACGAGCAGTACTTC.

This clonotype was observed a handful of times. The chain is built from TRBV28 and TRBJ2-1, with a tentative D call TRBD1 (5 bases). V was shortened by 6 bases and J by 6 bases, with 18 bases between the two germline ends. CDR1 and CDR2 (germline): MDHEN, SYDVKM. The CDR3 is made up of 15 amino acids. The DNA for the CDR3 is TGTGCCAGCAGAATCGACAGCCCCACCGCCAATGAGCAGTTCTTC. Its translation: CASRIDSPTANEQFF.

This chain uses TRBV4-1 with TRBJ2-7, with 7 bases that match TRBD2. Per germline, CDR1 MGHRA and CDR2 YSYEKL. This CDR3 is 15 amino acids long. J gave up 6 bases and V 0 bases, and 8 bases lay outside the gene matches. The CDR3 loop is CASSQDTGGLAEQYF. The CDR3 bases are TGCGCCAGCAGCCAAGATACGGGAGGTTTGGCCGAGCAGTACTTC.

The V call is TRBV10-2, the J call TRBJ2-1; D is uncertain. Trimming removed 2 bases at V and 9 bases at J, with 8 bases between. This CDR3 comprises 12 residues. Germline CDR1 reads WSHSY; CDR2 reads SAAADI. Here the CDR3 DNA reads TGCGCCAGCAGTGAGATCGGACGTGAGCAGTTCTTC. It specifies CASSEIGREQFF.

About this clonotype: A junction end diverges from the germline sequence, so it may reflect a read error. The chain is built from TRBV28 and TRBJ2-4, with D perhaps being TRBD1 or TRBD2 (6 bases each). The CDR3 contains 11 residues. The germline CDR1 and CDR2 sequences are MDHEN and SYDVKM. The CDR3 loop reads CASRRIGGMNF. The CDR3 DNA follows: TGTGCCAGCAGACGGATAGGGGGGATGAACTTC.

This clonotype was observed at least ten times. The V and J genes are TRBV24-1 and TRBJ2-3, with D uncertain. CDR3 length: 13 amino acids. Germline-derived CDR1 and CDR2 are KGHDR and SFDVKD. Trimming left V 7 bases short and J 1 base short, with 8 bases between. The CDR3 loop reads CATRSQGTDTQYF. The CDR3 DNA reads TGTGCCACCAGATCTCAAGGCACAGATACGCAGTATTTT.

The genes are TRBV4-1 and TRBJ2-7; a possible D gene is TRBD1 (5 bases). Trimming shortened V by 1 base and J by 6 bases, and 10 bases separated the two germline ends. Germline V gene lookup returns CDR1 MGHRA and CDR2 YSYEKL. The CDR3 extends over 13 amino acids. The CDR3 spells CASSQVGVGEQYF. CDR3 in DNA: TGCGCCAGCAGCCAAGTAGGGGTGGGCGAGCAGTACTTC.

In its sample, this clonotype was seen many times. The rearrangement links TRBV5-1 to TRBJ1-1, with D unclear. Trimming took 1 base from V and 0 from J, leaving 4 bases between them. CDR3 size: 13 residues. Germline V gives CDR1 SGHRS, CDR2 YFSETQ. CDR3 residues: CASSLKMNTEAFF. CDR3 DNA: TGCGCCAGCAGCTTGAAGATGAACACTGAAGCTTTCTTT.

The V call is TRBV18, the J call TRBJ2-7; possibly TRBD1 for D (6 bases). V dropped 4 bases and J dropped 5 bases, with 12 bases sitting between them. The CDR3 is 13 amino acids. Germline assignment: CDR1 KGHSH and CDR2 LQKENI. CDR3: CASSLQGLDEQYV. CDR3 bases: TGTGCCAGCTCACTCCAGGGGCTGGACGAGCAGTACGTC.

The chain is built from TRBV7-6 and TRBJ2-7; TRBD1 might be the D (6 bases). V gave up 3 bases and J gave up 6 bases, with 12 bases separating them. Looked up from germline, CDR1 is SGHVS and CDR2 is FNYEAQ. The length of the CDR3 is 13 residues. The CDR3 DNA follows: TGTGCCAGCAGCTTTACAGGGTCCGGCGAGCAGTACTTC. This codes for CASSFTGSGEQYF.

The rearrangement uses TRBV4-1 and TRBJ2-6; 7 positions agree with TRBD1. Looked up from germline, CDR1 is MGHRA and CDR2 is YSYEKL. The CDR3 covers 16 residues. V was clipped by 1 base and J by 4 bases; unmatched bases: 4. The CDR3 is CASSQGQGTGANVLTF. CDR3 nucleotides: TGCGCCAGCAGCCAAGGACAGGGTACCGGGGCCAACGTCCTGACTTTC.

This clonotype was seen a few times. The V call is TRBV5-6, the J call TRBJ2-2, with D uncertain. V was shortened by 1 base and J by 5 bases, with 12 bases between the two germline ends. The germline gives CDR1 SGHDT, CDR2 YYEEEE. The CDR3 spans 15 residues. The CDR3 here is CASSLWARSTGELFF. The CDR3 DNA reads TGTGCCAGCAGCTTGTGGGCCAGGTCGACCGGGGAGCTGTTTTTT.

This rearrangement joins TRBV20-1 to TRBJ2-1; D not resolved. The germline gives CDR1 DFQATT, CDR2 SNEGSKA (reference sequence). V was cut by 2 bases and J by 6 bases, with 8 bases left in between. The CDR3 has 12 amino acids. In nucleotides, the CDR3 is TGCAGTGCTAGAACCCTCGGCAATGAGCAGTTCTTC. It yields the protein CSARTLGNEQFF.

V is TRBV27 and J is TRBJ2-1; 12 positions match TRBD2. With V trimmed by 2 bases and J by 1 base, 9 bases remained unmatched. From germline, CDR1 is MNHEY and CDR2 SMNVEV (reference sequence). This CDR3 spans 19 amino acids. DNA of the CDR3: TGTGCCAGCAGTTTACGCGCTAGCGGGGGGGTCTTGTCCTACAATGAGCAGTTCTTC. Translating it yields CASSLRASGGVLSYNEQFF.

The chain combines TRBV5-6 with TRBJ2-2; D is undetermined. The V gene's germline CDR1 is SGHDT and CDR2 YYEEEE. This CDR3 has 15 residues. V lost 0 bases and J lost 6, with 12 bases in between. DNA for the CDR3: TGTGCCAGCAGCTTGGCATTCTTGAGCGCCGGGGAGCTGTTTTTT. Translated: CASSLAFLSAGELFF.

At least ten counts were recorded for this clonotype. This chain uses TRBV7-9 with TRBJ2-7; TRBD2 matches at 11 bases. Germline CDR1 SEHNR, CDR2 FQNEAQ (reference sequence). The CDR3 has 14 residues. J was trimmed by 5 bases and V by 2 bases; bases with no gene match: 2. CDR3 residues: CASSLLAGGDEQYF. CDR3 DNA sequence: TGTGCCAGCAGCTTACTAGCGGGAGGAGACGAGCAGTACTTC.

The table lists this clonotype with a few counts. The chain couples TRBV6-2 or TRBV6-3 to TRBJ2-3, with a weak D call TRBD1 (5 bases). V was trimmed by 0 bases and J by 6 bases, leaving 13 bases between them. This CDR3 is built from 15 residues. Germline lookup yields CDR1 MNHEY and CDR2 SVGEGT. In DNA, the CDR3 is TGTGCCAGCAGTTACTCGACGGCGGCAGGGGATACGCAGTATTTT. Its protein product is CASSYSTAAGDTQYF.

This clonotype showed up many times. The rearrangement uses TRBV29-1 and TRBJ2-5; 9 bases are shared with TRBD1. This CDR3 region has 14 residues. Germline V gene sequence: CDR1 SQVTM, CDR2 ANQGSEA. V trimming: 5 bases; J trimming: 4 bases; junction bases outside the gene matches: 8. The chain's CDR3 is CSVSVTGGRETQYF. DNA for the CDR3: TGCAGCGTTTCGGTGACAGGGGGGAGAGAGACCCAGTACTTC.

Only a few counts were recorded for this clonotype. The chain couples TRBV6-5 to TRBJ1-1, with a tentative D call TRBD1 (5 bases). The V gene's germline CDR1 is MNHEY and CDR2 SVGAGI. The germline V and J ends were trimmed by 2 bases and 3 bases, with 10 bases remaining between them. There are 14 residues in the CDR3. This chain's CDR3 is CASSYGGIDTEAFF. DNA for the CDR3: TGTGCCAGCAGTTACGGGGGTATCGACACTGAAGCTTTCTTT.

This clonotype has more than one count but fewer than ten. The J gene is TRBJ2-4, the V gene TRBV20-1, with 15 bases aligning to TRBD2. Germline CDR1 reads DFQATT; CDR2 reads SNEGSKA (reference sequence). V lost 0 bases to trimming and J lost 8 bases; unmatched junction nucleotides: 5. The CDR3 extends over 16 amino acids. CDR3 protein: CSARDRTSGRAYIQYF. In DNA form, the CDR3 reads TGCAGTGCTAGAGACCGGACTAGCGGGAGGGCGTACATTCAGTACTTC.

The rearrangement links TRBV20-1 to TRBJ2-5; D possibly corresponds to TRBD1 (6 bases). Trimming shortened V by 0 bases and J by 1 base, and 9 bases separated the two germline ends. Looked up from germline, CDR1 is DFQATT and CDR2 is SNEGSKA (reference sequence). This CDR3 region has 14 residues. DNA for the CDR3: TGCAGTGCTAGAGACGGGACACCCCAAGAGACCCAGTACTTC. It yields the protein CSARDGTPQETQYF.

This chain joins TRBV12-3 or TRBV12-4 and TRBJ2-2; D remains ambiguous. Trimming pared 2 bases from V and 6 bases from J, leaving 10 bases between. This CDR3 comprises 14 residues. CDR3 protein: CASSLSQAAGELFF. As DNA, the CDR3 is TGTGCCAGCAGTTTAAGCCAGGCAGCCGGGGAGCTGTTTTTT.